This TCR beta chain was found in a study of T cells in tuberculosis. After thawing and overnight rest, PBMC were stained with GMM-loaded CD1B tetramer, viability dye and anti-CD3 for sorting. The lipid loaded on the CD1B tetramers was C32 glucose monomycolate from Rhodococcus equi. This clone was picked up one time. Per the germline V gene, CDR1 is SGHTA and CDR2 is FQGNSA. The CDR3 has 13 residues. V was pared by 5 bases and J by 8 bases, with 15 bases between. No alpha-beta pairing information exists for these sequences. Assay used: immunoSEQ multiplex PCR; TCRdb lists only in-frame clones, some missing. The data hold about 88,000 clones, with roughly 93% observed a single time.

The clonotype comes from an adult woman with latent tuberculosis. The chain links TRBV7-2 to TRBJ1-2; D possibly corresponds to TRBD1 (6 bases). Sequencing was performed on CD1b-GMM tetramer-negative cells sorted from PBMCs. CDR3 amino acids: CASSQRQGWGYTF. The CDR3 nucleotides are TGTGCCAGCAGCCAAAGGCAGGGGTGGGGCTACACCTTC.